Listed here are 15 T cell receptor beta chains from one sample, sequenced in a study of type 1 regulatory T cells. Using its own MiXCR run on the reads, TCRdb lists one record per CDR3 protein. The table lists more than 60,000 distinct CDR3 sequences, about 50% of them singletons. The antigens of these receptors remain unknown. Material: cultured non-Tr1 T cells, either the whole culture or a sorted T cell fraction (not recorded which). The receptors come from a human donor in good health.

The gene calls are TRBV9 and TRBJ1-6; maybe TRBD1 (6 bases). The CDR3 loop spans 15 amino acids. Germline V gives CDR1 SGDLS, CDR2 YYNGEE. The V end lost 0 bases, the J end lost 11 bases, and 15 bases lay between the germline ends. The CDR3, as DNA: TGTGCCAGCAGCGTAGCTGCGACGGGGGCCACACCCCTCCACTTT. Translating it yields CASSVAATGATPLHF.

In this sample, this clonotype turned up a few times. The chain couples TRBV7-2 to TRBJ2-7; D is undetermined. V was pared by 3 bases and J by 4 bases, with 16 bases between. This CDR3 region has 15 residues. Germline V gene lookup returns CDR1 SGHTA and CDR2 FQGNSA. CDR3 amino acids: CASSFSSAFEYEQYF. The CDR3 coding sequence is TGTGCCAGCAGCTTCTCGTCCGCCTTCGAGTACGAGCAGTACTTC. Full variable domain (rest looked up from reference TRBV7-2 and TRBJ2-7): GAGVSQSPSNKVTEKGKDVELRCDPISGHTALYWYRQSLGQGLEFLIYFQGNSAPDKSGLPSDRFSAERTGGSVSTLTIQRTQQEDSAVYLCASSFSSAFEYEQYFGPGTRLTVT.

This clonotype has a handful of counts. The V and J genes are TRBV3-1 and TRBJ2-5; perhaps TRBD2 as D (6 bases). This CDR3 region has 17 residues. V lost 4 bases to trimming and J lost 3 bases, with 21 bases between them. CDR1 is LGHDT and CDR2 is YNNKEL in the germline V gene (reference sequence). As DNA, the CDR3 is TGTGCCAGCAGCCCACTCAGAAGGGACTCCTCAAAAGAGACCCAGTACTTC. Translation: CASSPLRRDSSKETQYF.

This chain joins TRBV2 and TRBJ2-1; D unclear. Trimming left V 7 bases short and J 7 bases short, with 14 bases between. The CDR3 has 13 residues. Germline V CDR1 and CDR2: SNHLY, FYNNEI. The CDR3: CASKVSSPNEQFF. The CDR3 coding sequence is TGTGCCAGCAAAGTCTCGTCCCCTAATGAGCAGTTCTTC.

The rearrangement links TRBV7-2 to TRBJ2-5; TRBD2 matches at 7 bases. The CDR3 totals 16 residues. Germline CDR1 reads SGHTA; CDR2 reads FQGNSA. Unmatched junction bases numbered 14, after V lost 5 bases and J lost 5 bases. The CDR3 loop is CASSPFDGGIWETQYF. The CDR3 DNA follows: TGTGCCAGCAGCCCTTTTGACGGGGGGATTTGGGAGACCCAGTACTTC.

This clonotype occurred many times. V gene TRBV4-1 combines with J gene TRBJ2-4; 11 bases are shared with TRBD2. This CDR3 has 19 residues. Trimming removed 1 base from V and 6 bases from J; junction bases left unmatched: 14. Per germline, CDR1 MGHRA and CDR2 YSYEKL. The CDR3 nucleotides read TGCGCCAGCAGCCAAGGGCTAGCGGGGGGCCCCCGCAGGGGAAACATTCAGTACTTC. The encoded protein is CASSQGLAGGPRRGNIQYF.

V usage is TRBV7-2 and J usage is TRBJ2-7; D perhaps matches TRBD2 (6 bases). CDR3 size: 14 residues. CDR1 SGHTA and CDR2 FQGNSA come from the germline V gene. The V gene lost 7 bases and the J gene lost 6 bases, with 19 bases spanning the gap. Here the CDR3 reads CASIRRQGGAEQYF. CDR3 DNA sequence: TGTGCCAGCATCAGACGTCAGGGAGGCGCCGAGCAGTACTTC.

This clonotype occurred once. The chain is built from TRBV20-1 and TRBJ2-5; 9 bases agree with TRBD2. The CDR3 totals 15 residues. V gave up 0 bases and J gave up 5 bases; unmatched junction bases: 7. Germline V gene sequence: CDR1 DFQATT, CDR2 SNEGSKA (reference sequence). Written as DNA, the CDR3 is TGCAGTGCTAGAGATCTAGCGGGGTTGGGCGAGACCCAGTACTTC. Its translation: CSARDLAGLGETQYF.

About this clonotype: Relative to the germline gene, one junction end is altered; a read error may explain this. This chain uses TRBV3-1 with TRBJ1-2; no firm D call. The CDR3 runs 17 residues. Germline lookup yields CDR1 LGHDT and CDR2 YNNKEL (reference sequence). The DNA for the CDR3 is TGTGCCAGCAGTCAAGATACGAAGTGGGCGGGAAACTATGGCTACACCTTC. Its translation: CASSQDTKWAGNYGYTF.

The chain has TRBV7-8 and TRBJ2-2; 7 nucleotides align to TRBD1. Germline values: CDR1 SGHVS, CDR2 FQNEAQ. The CDR3 has 15 residues. The trim removed 2 bases at V and 1 base at J, leaving 1 base unmatched. CDR3 residues: CASSLRTGNTGELFF. In DNA, the CDR3 is TGTGCCAGCAGCTTACGGACAGGGAACACCGGGGAGCTGTTTTTT.

This clonotype was recorded a few times. The rearrangement joins TRBV20-1 to TRBJ1-2; the D is unclear. Germline-derived CDR1 and CDR2 are DFQATT and SNEGSKA (reference sequence). Trimming removed 3 bases at V and 0 bases at J, with 11 bases between. CDR3 length: 14 amino acids. This chain's CDR3 is CSASGSGANYGYTF. The CDR3 DNA reads as TGCAGTGCTAGCGGTTCTGGGGCTAACTATGGCTACACCTTC.

This clonotype was observed a few times. The chain joins TRBV7-2 to TRBJ2-3, with TRBD2 as a possible D gene (7 bases). The CDR3 totals 14 residues. Trimming shortened V by 5 bases and J by 5 bases, and 14 bases separated the two germline ends. CDR1 and CDR2 from the germline V gene are SGHTA and FQGNSA. The CDR3 is CASSHGLGGDTQYF. CDR3 in DNA: TGTGCCAGCAGCCACGGACTAGGGGGAGATACGCAGTATTTT.

This clonotype is a singleton in its sample. V and J are TRBV3-1 and TRBJ2-7, with 14 bases aligning to TRBD2. The V gene's germline CDR1 is LGHDT and CDR2 YNNKEL (reference sequence). The CDR3 totals 14 residues. V shed 4 bases, J shed 7 bases, and the junction held 3 bases outside the gene matches. The CDR3: CASSRGLAGAEQYF. The CDR3 DNA sequence: TGTGCCAGCAGCCGGGGACTAGCGGGGGCTGAGCAGTACTTC.

Here the CDR3 reads CASSRSGTGVGTGELFF. CDR3 nucleotide sequence: TGTGCCAGCAGCCGATCCGGGACAGGGGTGGGCACCGGGGAGCTGTTTTTT. This chain links TRBV3-1 with TRBJ2-2; 10 bases map to TRBD1. This CDR3 has 17 amino acids. Germline CDR1 reads LGHDT; CDR2 reads YNNKEL (reference sequence). After removal of 4 bases from V and 4 bases from J, the junction contained 9 bases not matched to a gene.

This clonotype came up many times. V usage is TRBV7-2 and J usage is TRBJ2-7; TRBD2 aligns across 8 bases. The length of the CDR3 is 15 residues. CDR1 is SGHTA and CDR2 is FQGNSA in the germline V gene. V shed 1 base and J 6 bases; nucleotides not matched to a gene: 8. CDR3 sequence reads: CASSLVSSGGGEQYF. CDR3 nucleotide sequence: TGTGCCAGCAGCTTAGTCTCCAGCGGGGGAGGCGAGCAGTACTTC.